This T cell receptor (beta chain) appears in the sequencing data of a study of cytomegalovirus exposure and HLA in healthy donors. Study findings and constraints: A later analysis linked a missense DCLRE1C variant to TCR beta V- and J-gene trimming. Most TCR sequences showed up rarely, but some public TCRs showed up in many donors. Productive rates of about 90% or about 30% were seen for most TCR beta V segments in an earlier analysis.

The donors were healthy bone marrow donors. V was shortened by 0 bases and J by 4 bases, with 11 bases between the two germline ends. Germline CDR1 and CDR2: SGDLS and YYNGEE. The CDR3 is made up of 14 amino acids. The study ran its PCR with 60 Vbeta and 13 Jbeta primers. Repertoires were generated with immunoSEQ multiplex PCR, while TCRdb's copy carries only in-frame clones and drops some. The sample has approximately 30,000 clones; the top ten hold 3.5% to 5%. A remark on this clone: Antigen unknown.

The chain combines TRBV9 with TRBJ2-7; D is unresolved. The sequenced sample consisted of PBMCs. The source of this sequence is a middle-aged woman in good health and CMV-seropositive. In DNA, the CDR3 is TGTGCCAGCAGCGTAGCGGGTAACCTTTACGAGCAGTACTTC. Encoded protein: CASSVAGNLYEQYF.